The clone carrying this T cell receptor beta chain was counted between two and nine times. Via MiXCR, TCRdb re-called the reads, giving one row per CDR3 protein. The sample lists 150,000 to 190,000 distinct CDR3 sequences; around a quarter were seen once. This entry is derived from a study of T cell repertoires in cytomegalovirus infection. What was sequenced was PBMCs. The TCR comes from a human donor in good health (CMV status not recorded). Some clones in this sample may be carry-over from other donors' samples.

CDR3 protein: CASLGQPNTEAFF. CDR3 DNA: TGTGCCAGCCTCGGACAGCCAAACACTGAAGCTTTCTTT. The V gene is TRBV7-2, the J gene TRBJ1-1; a weak D match, TRBD1 (6 bases). Trimming stripped 8 bases from V and 2 bases from J, with 12 bases between. Germline loops: CDR1 SGHTA, CDR2 FQGNSA. CDR3 length: 13 amino acids.